This T cell receptor beta chain is drawn from a study of T cell repertoires in cytomegalovirus infection. Via MiXCR, TCRdb re-called the reads, giving one row per CDR3 protein. The sample gives roughly 600,000 distinct CDR3 sequences, about 24% of which show up once; 7.5% to 9% is in the top ten. This TCR derives from a human donor in good health (CMV status not recorded). Some clones in this sample may be carry-over from other donors' samples. The material sequenced was CD8+ T cells from PBMCs.

The CDR3 DNA reads TGTGCCAGCTTCGAGGGGGGAGGCACTGAAGCTTTCTTT. It codes for CASFEGGGTEAFF. J is TRBJ1-1 and V is TRBV18; D is perhaps TRBD1 (6 bases). The germline V gene has CDR1 KGHSH and CDR2 LQKENI. The CDR3 extends over 13 amino acids. The V and J ends lost 7 bases and 4 bases respectively, with 13 bases between them.